Below, 14 T cell receptor beta chains from the same sample are listed, as sequenced in a study of molecular identifiers for immune sequencing clone quantification. TCRdb re-derived calls from the PCR reads in MiXCR, one entry per CDR3 protein. Here the sample spans about half a million distinct CDR3 sequences, roughly 26% being singletons. Sequencing used naive CD8+ T cells from blood, with Jurkat cell RNA spiked in. The subset: FACS-sorted CD8+CD4-CCR7+CD45RA+ naive T cells. The receptor source for this set is a human donor in good health. Some libraries in this study had Jurkat cell RNA spiked in.

With regard to this clonotype: This sequence may be a read error, since a much larger clone differs from it by one base. The V gene is TRBV12-3 or TRBV12-4, the J gene TRBJ2-3; unclear D gene. The CDR3 loop spans 14 amino acids. CDR3 coding DNA: TGTGACAGCACTCTCGGTGCTAGCACAGATACGCAGTATTTT. It codes for CDSTLGASTDTQYF.

Details on this clonotype: This sequence may be a read error, since a much larger clone differs from it by one base. V gene TRBV14 combines with J gene TRBJ1-1; 9 nucleotides agree with TRBD1. The CDR3 is made up of 14 amino acids. Germline CDR1 and CDR2: SGHDN and FVKESK. In DNA, the CDR3 is TGTGCCAGCAGCCACGGACAGGGGAACACTGAAGCTTACTTT. Its protein product is CASSHGQGNTEAYF. Full variable domain (remainder filled in from reference TRBV14 and TRBJ1-1): EAGVTQFPSHSVIEKGQTVTLRCDPISGHDNLYWYRRVMGKEIKFLLHFVKESKQDESGMPNNRFLAERTGGTYSTLKVQPAELEDSGVYFCASSHGQGNTEAYFGQGTRLTVV.

This clonotype was picked up many times. CDR3 sequence: CASSLDWGATQYF. DNA for the CDR3: TGTGCCAGCAGCCTCGACTGGGGGGCTACGCAGTATTTT. The chain employs TRBV6-2 or TRBV6-3 and TRBJ2-3, with D possibly being TRBD1 or TRBD2 (6 bases each). V gave up 6 bases and J gave up 8 bases, with 15 bases separating them. The CDR3 has 13 residues. The V gene's germline CDR1 is MNHEY and CDR2 SVGEGT.

Many counts were recorded for this clonotype. This chain joins TRBV4-3 and TRBJ1-5; 8 positions agree with TRBD1. J was trimmed by 2 bases and V by 3 bases; bases with no gene match: 3. The CDR3 consists of 15 residues. Germline CDR1 and CDR2: LGHNA and YSLEER. CDR3 amino acids: CASSQIQGGNQPQHF. CDR3 bases: TGCGCCAGCAGCCAGATACAGGGGGGCAATCAGCCCCAGCATTTT.

Comment on this clonotype: A clone one base away is much larger, so this may be a read error. The chain recombines TRBV27 with TRBJ1-5; D might be TRBD1 (5 bases). The germline CDR1 and CDR2 sequences are MNHEY and SMNVEV (reference sequence). The CDR3 totals 17 residues. The CDR3 region is CASSSRKGPYSNQSQHF. CDR3 DNA sequence: TGTGCCAGCAGTTCACGAAAGGGGCCCTATAGCAATCAGTCCCAGCATTTT.

The chain carries TRBV27 and TRBJ2-4; D remains unclear. Germline-derived CDR1 and CDR2 are MNHEY and SMNVEV (reference sequence). Trimming took 4 bases from V and 0 from J, leaving 13 bases between them. CDR3 length: 16 residues. The CDR3 loop is CASSYRSDLAKNIQYF. The CDR3 bases are TGTGCCAGCAGTTACCGTTCGGACCTAGCCAAAAACATTCAGTACTTC.

This clonotype turned up a few times. V and J are TRBV28 and TRBJ2-7; maybe TRBD2 (7 bases). V gave up 2 bases and J gave up 3 bases, with 14 bases separating them. There are 15 residues in the CDR3. CDR1 MDHEN and CDR2 SYDVKM come from the germline V gene. Written as DNA, the CDR3 is TGTGCCAGCAGTTTAAGGGGGGGCGCTTACTACGAGCAGTACTTC. Protein product: CASSLRGGAYYEQYF.

The chain couples TRBV12-3 or TRBV12-4 to TRBJ2-7; D unclear. V gave up 1 base and J gave up 3 bases, with 13 bases separating them. This CDR3 comprises 15 residues. CDR3: CASSLGLVGFYEQYF. CDR3 DNA sequence: TGTGCCAGCAGTTTAGGCCTAGTAGGGTTCTACGAGCAGTACTTC.

Comments on this clonotype: A much larger clone sits a single nucleotide away, making a read error possible. The V gene is TRBV27, the J gene TRBJ2-3; D remains unclear. CDR3 length equals 12 residues. The germline gives CDR1 MNHEY, CDR2 SMNVEV (reference sequence). The CDR3 here is CPSSHSTDTQYF. In DNA form, the CDR3 reads TGTCCCAGCAGTCACTCCACAGATACGCAGTATTTT.

As for this clonotype: One end of the junction fails to match germline, which may point to a read error. J is TRBJ2-5 and V is TRBV6-2 or TRBV6-3; D unclear. Germline-derived CDR1 and CDR2 are MNHEY and SVGEGT. The CDR3 is made up of 14 amino acids. The DNA of the CDR3 is TGTGCCAGCAATTACGGACGGTACCAAGAGACCCAGTACTTC. Its protein product is CASNYGRYQETQYF.

Many counts were recorded for this clonotype. The rearrangement uses TRBV6-5 and TRBJ1-1; D remains ambiguous. Germline V CDR1 and CDR2: MNHEY, SVGAGI. V shed 6 bases and J shed 1 base, with 15 bases lying between them. The CDR3 spans 15 residues. The CDR3 spells CASSPYDTRNTEAFF. The CDR3 DNA is TGTGCCAGCAGCCCATACGACACTAGGAACACTGAAGCTTTCTTT.

V is TRBV7-2 and J is TRBJ2-7; D is undetermined. CDR1 and CDR2 from the germline V gene are SGHTA and FQGNSA. V lost 5 bases and J 2 bases, leaving 16 bases between the germline ends. The CDR3 is 15 residues long. CDR3 residues: CASSPPQDVTYEQYF. CDR3 DNA sequence: TGTGCCAGCAGCCCACCCCAGGACGTAACCTACGAGCAGTACTTC.

This sequence joins TRBV10-3 and TRBJ2-7; D uncertain. CDR1 and CDR2 (germline): ENHRY, SYGVKD. CDR3 length: 13 residues. Trimming took off 4 bases at V and 4 bases at J, with 11 bases between the two ends. CDR3: CAISGPGSYEQYF. The CDR3 coding sequence is TGTGCCATCAGTGGGCCAGGTTCGTACGAGCAGTACTTC.

This clonotype has a handful of counts. The rearrangement uses TRBV13 and TRBJ1-1; D may be TRBD1 (5 bases). CDR3 length: 15 residues. Trimming removed 7 bases at V and 4 bases at J, with 19 bases between. CDR1 is PRHDT and CDR2 is FYEKMQ in the germline V gene (reference sequence). In DNA, the CDR3 is TGTGCCAGCACCAAACGCGCAGGGAAAGCCACTGAAGCTTTCTTT. Translation: CASTKRAGKATEAFF.